The 23 T cell receptor beta chains given below trace back to one sample, sequenced in a study of blood T cell repertoires in COVID-19. Sequencing was performed with immunoSEQ multiplex PCR; in TCRdb, only in-frame clones are kept and a portion is missing. The sample holds roughly 92,000 clones, around 86% seen once. The sequenced sample was peripheral blood. These receptors were taken from an elderly woman with acute or convalescent COVID-19.

This chain connects TRBV7-8 to TRBJ1-5; 10 bases align to TRBD1. V was clipped by 4 bases and J by 6 bases; unmatched bases: 6. The germline V gene has CDR1 SGHVS and CDR2 FQNEAQ. The CDR3 length is 15 residues. The CDR3 coding sequence is TGTGCCAGCAGCTCGTCTCGGGACAGGGGTCAGCCCCAGCATTTT. Its protein product is CASSSSRDRGQPQHF.

The gene calls are TRBV6-5 and TRBJ1-5; TRBD1 agrees at 10 bases. CDR1 and CDR2 from the germline V gene are MNHEY and SVGAGI. After removal of 7 bases from V and 6 bases from J, the junction contained 9 bases not matched to a gene. This CDR3 comprises 15 residues. DNA of the CDR3: TGTGCCAGCAAGCGTGACAGGGGGCAGGGTCAGCCCCAGCATTTT. It encodes CASKRDRGQGQPQHF.

The chain uses TRBV5-1 and TRBJ2-2, with 7 bases identical to TRBD1. The CDR3 has 15 amino acids. The junction had 7 bases not matched to a gene; V was cut back by 7 bases and J by 1 base. The germline V gene has CDR1 SGHRS and CDR2 YFSETQ. The CDR3 DNA is TGCGCCAGCTGGCCAGCAGGGGGGAACACCGGGGAGCTGTTTTTT. The encoded protein is CASWPAGGNTGELFF. The full variable domain, its missing parts supplied by reference TRBV5-1 and TRBJ2-2, is KAGVTQTPRYLIKTRGQQVTLSCSPISGHRSVSWYQQTPGQGLQFLFEYFSETQRNKGNFPGRFSGRQFSNSRSEMNVSTLELGDSALYLCASWPAGGNTGELFFGEGSRLTVL.

The genes are TRBV5-6 and TRBJ1-6; TRBD1 aligns across 7 bases. Germline loops: CDR1 SGHDT, CDR2 YYEEEE. J was trimmed by 14 bases and V by 3 bases; bases with no gene match: 17. The CDR3 extends over 16 amino acids. The CDR3 DNA reads as TGTGCCAGCAGCTGGATCAGGGACAGCCCCAATTCGGCCCTCCACTTT. Translated, it gives CASSWIRDSPNSALHF.

This clone occurred a few times. V is TRBV5-8 and J is TRBJ2-1; 16 nucleotides match TRBD2. The CDR3 consists of 17 residues. Germline trimming cut 3 bases from V and 5 bases from J; bases unmatched to any gene: 5. CDR1 is SGHTS, CDR2 YDEGEE, per germline. The CDR3 protein is CASSWGLAGGLDNEQFF. CDR3 DNA sequence: TGTGCCAGCAGCTGGGGACTAGCGGGGGGGCTAGACAATGAGCAGTTCTTC.

The V gene is TRBV6-2 or TRBV6-3, the J gene TRBJ2-1, with D perhaps matching TRBD1 (5 bases). CDR1 MNHEY and CDR2 SVGEGT come from the germline V gene. The CDR3 is made up of 15 amino acids. The V end was cut by 8 bases, the J end by 4 bases, with 18 bases between. This chain's CDR3 is CASRQRGKGYNEQFF. The CDR3 DNA reads TGTGCCAGCCGCCAAAGGGGAAAGGGGTACAATGAGCAGTTCTTC.

This chain uses TRBV6-6 with TRBJ2-7; possible D gene TRBD1, 6 bases. CDR1 is MNHNY and CDR2 is SVGAGI in the germline V gene (reference sequence). V was shortened by 7 bases and J by 3 bases, with 7 bases between the two germline ends. CDR3 size: 11 residues. The CDR3 DNA reads TGTGCCAGCATACAGGGCTACGAGCAGTACTTC. Its protein product is CASIQGYEQYF.

CDR3 sequence reads: CASSWAGREAFF. Here the CDR3 DNA reads TGTGCCAGCAGCTGGGCAGGGCGTGAAGCTTTCTTT. V usage is TRBV5-5 and J usage is TRBJ1-1, with D possibly being TRBD1 (5 bases). V lost 3 bases, J lost 7 bases, and 10 bases lay in between. Germline V gene sequence: CDR1 SGHKS, CDR2 YYEKEE (reference sequence). CDR3 length: 12 amino acids. Drawing the rest from reference TRBV5-5 and TRBJ1-1, the complete variable domain is DAGVTQSPTHLIKTRGQQVTLRCSPISGHKSVSWYQQVLGQGPQFIFQYYEKEERGRGNFPDRFSARQFPNYSSELNVNALLLGDSALYLCASSWAGREAFFGQGTRLTVV.

CDR3 sequence reads: CASSLTGVAKNIQYF. DNA for the CDR3: TGTGCCAGCAGCCTGACAGGGGTAGCCAAAAACATTCAGTACTTC. The V call is TRBV7-9, the J call TRBJ2-4; TRBD1 matches 8 bases. The J segment lost 0 bases and the V segment lost 5 bases, leaving 3 bases of the junction unmatched. Germline CDR1 and CDR2: SEHNR and FQNEAQ (reference sequence). There are 15 residues in the CDR3.

The chain is built from TRBV5-1 and TRBJ2-7; 7 positions agree with TRBD1. The CDR3 is made up of 17 amino acids. V lost 1 base and J lost 1; bases outside the gene matches: 11. Germline-derived CDR1 and CDR2 are SGHRS and YFSETQ. CDR3 sequence: CASSLSPPGGLSYEQYF. In DNA form, the CDR3 reads TGCGCCAGCAGCTTGAGTCCTCCAGGGGGTCTATCCTACGAGCAGTACTTC. The full variable domain, its missing parts supplied by reference TRBV5-1 and TRBJ2-7, is KAGVTQTPRYLIKTRGQQVTLSCSPISGHRSVSWYQQTPGQGLQFLFEYFSETQRNKGNFPGRFSGRQFSNSRSEMNVSTLELGDSALYLCASSLSPPGGLSYEQYFGPGTRLTVT.

This clone was counted a few times. Other DNA sequences in the same sample also yield this CDR3. The genes are TRBV9 and TRBJ2-1, with D possibly being TRBD1 (6 bases). The CDR3 consists of 15 residues. Germline assignment: CDR1 SGDLS and CDR2 YYNGEE. Between the trimmed V and J ends, which lost 0 bases and 0 bases, there was a span of 7 bases. In nucleotides, the CDR3 is TGTGCCAGCAGCGTAGGAGGGGGCTCCTACAATGAGCAGTTCTTC. Translated, it gives CASSVGGGSYNEQFF.

V is TRBV5-1 and J is TRBJ1-6, with D uncertain. V was cut by 0 bases and J by 7 bases, with 5 bases left in between. The germline V gene encodes CDR1 SGHRS and CDR2 YFSETQ. The CDR3 is 13 residues long. CDR3 region: CASSLALNSPLHF. CDR3 nucleotides: TGCGCCAGCAGCTTGGCTCTCAATTCACCCCTCCACTTT.

The gene calls are TRBV29-1 and TRBJ1-1, with unresolved D. Germline V gene lookup returns CDR1 SQVTM and CDR2 ANQGSEA. The V gene lost 6 bases and the J gene lost 1 base, with 12 bases spanning the gap. The CDR3 length is 13 residues. The CDR3: CSVAGSKNTEAFF. In DNA, the CDR3 is TGCAGCGTCGCCGGGTCGAAGAACACTGAAGCTTTCTTT. The entire variable domain, with the rest obtained from reference TRBV29-1 and TRBJ1-1, is as follows: SAVISQKPSRDICQRGTSLTIQCQVDSQVTMMFWYRQQPGQSLTLIATANQGSEATYESGFVIDKFPISRPNLTFSTLTVSNMSPEDSSIYLCSVAGSKNTEAFFGQGTRLTVV.

The chain couples TRBV30 to TRBJ1-5; TRBD1 matches 7 bases. Germline CDR1 reads GTSNPN; CDR2 reads SVGIG (reference sequence). This CDR3 spans 13 amino acids. Trimming removed 4 bases from V and 7 bases from J; junction bases left unmatched: 7. Here the CDR3 reads CAWNKGAGQPQHF. The CDR3 DNA follows: TGTGCCTGGAACAAGGGGGCTGGACAGCCCCAGCATTTT.

The rearrangement links TRBV5-5 to TRBJ1-3; D gene uncertain. This CDR3 region has 15 residues. Trimming pared 4 bases from V and 2 bases from J, leaving 13 bases between. Germline V gene sequence: CDR1 SGHKS, CDR2 YYEKEE (reference sequence). The DNA of the CDR3 is TGTGCCAGCAGCCACTGGACTACGGCTGGAAACACCATATATTTT. Residues: CASSHWTTAGNTIYF.

In this sample, this clone turned up once. This chain joins TRBV19 and TRBJ2-2, with D possibly matching TRBD1 (5 bases). This CDR3 contains 14 residues. Germline V gene lookup returns CDR1 LNHDA and CDR2 SQIVND (reference sequence). V lost 3 bases and J 8 bases, leaving 13 bases between the germline ends. The CDR3 loop reads CASSIQQVGGELFF. In DNA form, the CDR3 reads TGTGCCAGTAGTATCCAACAGGTTGGGGGGGAGCTGTTTTTT.

The gene calls are TRBV29-1 and TRBJ2-1; D might be TRBD2 (5 bases). V was clipped by 7 bases and J by 8 bases, with 21 bases between them. The CDR3 runs to 14 residues. Germline CDR1 SQVTM, CDR2 ANQGSEA. In nucleotides, the CDR3 is TGCAGCGCAGCGGACCCGAAAACGGTATATGAGCAGTTCTTC. Amino acid sequence: CSAADPKTVYEQFF.

The genes are TRBV6-2 or TRBV6-3 and TRBJ1-5, with D uncertain. The CDR3 runs to 15 residues. Trimming stripped 4 bases from V and 0 bases from J, with 10 bases between. The germline CDR1 and CDR2 sequences are MNHEY and SVGEGT. CDR3 nucleotide sequence: TGTGCCAGCAGTTCGAATCAGAATAGCAATCAGCCCCAGCATTTT. It translates to CASSSNQNSNQPQHF.

The chain links TRBV13 to TRBJ1-1; no clear D. This CDR3 has 13 amino acids. Germline-derived CDR1 and CDR2 are PRHDT and FYEKMQ (reference sequence). Trimming pared 1 base from V and 2 bases from J, leaving 5 bases between. The CDR3 DNA reads as TGTGCCAGCAGCTTAGCTTTCAACACTGAAGCTTTCTTT. It specifies CASSLAFNTEAFF.

The CDR3 is CASSPREGLNTEAFF. The CDR3 DNA sequence: TGTGCCAGCTCACCACGTGAGGGATTGAACACTGAAGCTTTCTTT. The V gene is TRBV18, the J gene TRBJ1-1; D gene ambiguous. This CDR3 contains 15 residues. Germline V gives CDR1 KGHSH, CDR2 LQKENI. Trimming took off 1 base at V and 0 bases at J, with 9 bases between the two ends.

The sample holds a few counts of this clone. The chain uses TRBV5-1 and TRBJ1-1, with D perhaps TRBD1 (5 bases). Deletions cut 0 bases from V and 11 bases from J, with 14 bases between. This CDR3 contains 13 residues. The germline CDR1 and CDR2 sequences are SGHRS and YFSETQ. This CDR3 is CASSLVVSGVAFF. Written as DNA, the CDR3 is TGCGCCAGCAGCTTGGTAGTATCGGGGGTTGCTTTCTTT.

This clone was counted once. This rearrangement joins TRBV7-2 to TRBJ1-2, with TRBD1 as a possible D gene (6 bases). CDR3 length: 15 residues. The germline gives CDR1 SGHTA, CDR2 FQGNSA. Trimming left V 1 base short and J 5 bases short, with 14 bases between. CDR3 sequence (DNA): TGTGCCAGCAGCTTAGGGACAGCAAAAAGTTATGGCTACACCTTC. Protein sequence: CASSLGTAKSYGYTF. Full variable domain (missing parts from reference TRBV7-2 and TRBJ1-2): GAGVSQSPSNKVTEKGKDVELRCDPISGHTALYWYRQSLGQGLEFLIYFQGNSAPDKSGLPSDRFSAERTGGSVSTLTIQRTQQEDSAVYLCASSLGTAKSYGYTFGSGTRLTVV.

The chain joins TRBV6-1 to TRBJ2-1; 9 bases map to TRBD2. Germline-derived CDR1 and CDR2 are MNHNS and SASEGT. The CDR3 totals 16 residues. The V gene end was trimmed by 4 bases and the J gene end by 4 bases; junction bases not matched to a gene: 8. Here the CDR3 DNA reads TGTGCCAGCAGTGTAGCGAGCGGGAGGACTTACAATGAGCAGTTCTTC. Protein product: CASSVASGRTYNEQFF.